The rows below give T cell receptor beta chains drawn from one sample of a study of CD8 T cells in Susac syndrome. TCRdb analysed the immunoSEQ multiplex PCR reads with MiXCR anew, one entry per CDR3 protein. This table holds around 120,000 distinct CDR3 sequences, around 92% found once. The source material was CD4+ T cells from PBMCs. Receptors originate from a human donor with multiple sclerosis. CDR3s include the opening cysteine and the closing phenylalanine or tryptophan. Fields, in order: CDR3 DNA, CDR3 protein, V gene, D gene, J gene, clone size. D genes are given only for firm matches. Expanded clones are given a class, and other clones once, few, many or no size at all.

TGTGCCACCAGTGATTCTAGCGGGCTCACAGATACGCAGTATTTT CATSDSSGLTDTQYF TRBV24-1 TRBD2 TRBJ2-3 .
TGCGCCAGCAGTGGGGGCGAGAGGTATAGCAATCAGCCCCTGCATTTT CASSGGERYSNQPLHF TRBV23-1 . TRBJ1-5 .
TGCGCCAGCAGCCCGGACGTTAGCGGGGGGGCAGATACGCAGTATTTT CASSPDVSGGADTQYF TRBV5-1 TRBD2 TRBJ2-3 .
TGCGCCAGCAGCTTGGGGATGACAGGGCAGTATGGCTACACCTTC CASSLGMTGQYGYTF TRBV5-1 TRBD1 TRBJ1-2 .
TGTGCCAGCAGCACTAGCGGGGGGCCCTACAATGAGCAGTTCTTC CASSTSGGPYNEQFF TRBV9 TRBD2 TRBJ2-1 .
TGTGCCAGCAGACCCCCACAGGGACACCCCTGGAGTGAGACCCAGTACTTC CASRPPQGHPWSETQYF TRBV28 . TRBJ2-5 .
TGTGCCAGCAGCTTAGATGTAGACAACTATGGCTACACCTTC CASSLDVDNYGYTF TRBV7-9 . TRBJ1-2 .
TGCGCCAGCAGCTTGGATGAGGGACGCTATAATTCACCCCTCCACTTT CASSLDEGRYNSPLHF TRBV5-1 . TRBJ1-6 .
TGTGCCAGCAGCTTAGGCTACGCCGGGGAGCTGTTTTTT CASSLGYAGELFF TRBV7-3 . TRBJ2-2 .
TGTGCCAGCAGTTCCGACAGGATGAGCGTGTTTTTT CASSSDRMSVFF TRBV6-2/TRBV6-3 . TRBJ1-4 .
TGCAGTACCCAATTCGCGGGGGTGAGGCCCTACAATGAGCAGTTCTTC CSTQFAGVRPYNEQFF TRBV20-1 TRBD2 TRBJ2-1 .
TGCGCCAGCACCGAACCCGGCTCCTACGAGCAGTACTTC CASTEPGSYEQYF TRBV5-1 . TRBJ2-7 .
TGTGCCGCGGACAGGGGGACTTCTGGAAACACCATATATTTT CAADRGTSGNTIYF TRBV28 TRBD1 TRBJ1-3 once
TGTGCCAGTAGTATGGACAGGGGAGAGACCCAGTACTTC CASSMDRGETQYF TRBV19 TRBD1 TRBJ2-5 .
TGTGCCAGCAGTCTCCGACAGAGCAATCAGCCCCAGCATTTT CASSLRQSNQPQHF TRBV6-2/TRBV6-3 . TRBJ1-5 .
TGTGCCAGCAGCTTAGGGCAACTAAGTCCCCTCCACTTT CASSLGQLSPLHF TRBV7-2 . TRBJ1-6 once
TGTGCCAGCAGTCCTACCCCTGAAGGGGGCCCACTCTATGGCTACACCTTC CASSPTPEGGPLYGYTF TRBV9 TRBD1 TRBJ1-2 .
TGCAGTGCCTCCCAGGGACGCCCGAACACTGAAGCTTTCTTT CSASQGRPNTEAFF TRBV20-1 . TRBJ1-1 .
TGTGCCAGCAGTGCCGGTCGGGGGCGCGGGGAGACCCAGTACTTC CASSAGRGRGETQYF TRBV6-5 . TRBJ2-5 .
TGCGCCAGCAGCTTGACGGGACCGCAGAACACTGAAGCTTTCTTT CASSLTGPQNTEAFF TRBV5-1 . TRBJ1-1 .
TGTGCCAGCAGACCAGACCTTAGAACCTATGGCTACACCTTC CASRPDLRTYGYTF TRBV28 . TRBJ1-2 .
TGTGCCAGCAGGCGGGGTACGGAGACCCAGTACTTC CASRRGTETQYF TRBV2 . TRBJ2-5 .
TGCAGTGCTCGGGACGGATTGTATGGCTACACCTTC CSARDGLYGYTF TRBV20-1 . TRBJ1-2 .
TGTGCCAGCAGACCCCAGGGGGCACAAGGCTACACCTTC CASRPQGAQGYTF TRBV6-6 TRBD1 TRBJ1-2 .
TGTGCCAGCAGCTTGACTCGGCAGGAGGTCGGCTACACCTTC CASSLTRQEVGYTF TRBV5-4 . TRBJ1-2 .
TGCAGTGCTAGGAGTAGCGGGGGCAACACCGGGGAGCTGTTTTTT CSARSSGGNTGELFF TRBV20-1 TRBD2 TRBJ2-2 .
TGCAGTGCTAGAGATAGGAGACAGGCCACCTACGAGCAGTACTTC CSARDRRQATYEQYF TRBV20-1 . TRBJ2-7 .
TGCAGTGCTAGAGATGTGAGGAGCTCCTATAATTCACCCCTCCACTTT CSARDVRSSYNSPLHF TRBV20-1 . TRBJ1-6 .